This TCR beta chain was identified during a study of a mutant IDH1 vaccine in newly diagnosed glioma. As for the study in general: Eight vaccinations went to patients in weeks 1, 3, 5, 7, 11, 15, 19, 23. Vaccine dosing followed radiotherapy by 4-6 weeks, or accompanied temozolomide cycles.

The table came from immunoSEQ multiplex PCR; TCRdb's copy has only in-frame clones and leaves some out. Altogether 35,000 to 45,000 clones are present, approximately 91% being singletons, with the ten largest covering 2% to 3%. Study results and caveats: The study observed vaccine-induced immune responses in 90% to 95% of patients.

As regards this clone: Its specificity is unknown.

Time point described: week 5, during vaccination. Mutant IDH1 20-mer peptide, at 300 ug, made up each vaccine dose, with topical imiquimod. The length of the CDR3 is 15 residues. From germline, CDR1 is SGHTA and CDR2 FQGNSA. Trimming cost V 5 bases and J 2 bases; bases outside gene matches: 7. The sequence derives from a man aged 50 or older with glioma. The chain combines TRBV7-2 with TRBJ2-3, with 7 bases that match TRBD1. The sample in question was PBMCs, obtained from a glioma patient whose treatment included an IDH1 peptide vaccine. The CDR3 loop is CASSPQGQDTDTQYF. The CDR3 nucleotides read TGTGCCAGCAGCCCCCAAGGACAGGACACAGATACGCAGTATTTT.